This T cell receptor (beta chain) derives from a study of cytomegalovirus exposure and HLA in healthy donors. Study overall: Early released data comprised about 85 million unique TCRs from HLA-typed donors. General study findings and limits: In a later analysis, an Asian-associated ancestry cluster reportedly showed fewer N-insertions than the roughly 690-donor mean. At a 0.05 false discovery rate, a later analysis found over 15,000 TCR beta sequences to be associated with HLA alleles.

Amplification used 60 Vbeta primers and 13 Jbeta primers. The assay was immunoSEQ multiplex PCR, and TCRdb's table has in-frame clones only and misses some. This table holds about 200,000 clones, 82% found once. The V and J ends lost 4 bases and 3 bases respectively, with 16 bases between them. The germline V gene has CDR1 SGDLS and CDR2 YYNGEE. The CDR3 contains 15 residues. Points on this clone: Its target is unknown.

This TCR was recovered from a boy aged 2-9 years in good health and CMV-seronegative. Material for sequencing was PBMCs. The V gene is TRBV9, the J gene TRBJ1-2, with D uncertain. The CDR3 DNA reads TGTGCCAGCAGCCCCCGATCCGACGACTACTATGGCTACACCTTC. Protein product: CASSPRSDDYYGYTF.